A selection of T cell receptor beta chains follows, all from one sample in a study of response to subunit inactivated influenza vaccine. One entry per CDR3 protein results from TCRdb running MiXCR on the RT-PCR reads. Among around 650,000 distinct CDR3 sequences listed, approximately 15% were seen once. This material consisted of PBMCs from blood, taken roughly 12 days after vaccination. These receptors all stem from a man aged 50 to 60 who received an inactivated influenza vaccine. CDR3s include the opening cysteine and the closing phenylalanine or tryptophan.

>TRBV10-3
CAISKRTGGMETQYF
>TRBV11-2
CASSHQGLATTDTQYF
>TRBV5-6
CASSWAGTGGFLRAQYF
>TRBV4-2
CARSQGLAEETQYF
>TRBV5-1
CASSLVYRENTEAFF
>TRBV4-1
CASSQRDNQPQHF
>TRBV7-2
CASRREGRQETQYF
>TRBV20-1
CSAFGTYNEQFF
>TRBV7-6
CASRPIREQYF
>TRBV4-3
CASSQDGPGVQETQYF
>TRBV19
CASTQGEDTEAFF
>TRBV7-9
CASSLGQGFNEQFF
>TRBV19
CASSFTARTYEQYF
>TRBV24-1
CATSDPGQGVDTQYF
>TRBV5-1
CASSQSTSGRAYEQYF
>TRBV10-3
CATRQGGANEKLFF
>TRBV7-6
CASSLVSGTGSTGELFF
>TRBV5-1
CASSLLAGRGLNEQFF
>TRBV25-1
CASGSEETQYF
>TRBV5-1
CASSPGDNEQFF
>TRBV24-1
CATSDNGQGGNEQFF
>TRBV12-3/TRBV12-4
CASSLRGATRDTQYF
>TRBV5-1
CASSSWGGDTEAFF
>TRBV10-3
CAISPGTSHNEQFF
>TRBV12-3/TRBV12-4
CASSPDMSNSPLHF
>TRBV29-1
CSVSPGKDQPQHF
>TRBV6-4
CASRLDRVNTEAFF
>TRBV12-3/TRBV12-4
CASSKRGGSSYEQYF
>TRBV5-6
CASSRTGGTREAFF
>TRBV4-2
CASSQTGVSGANVLTF
>TRBV2
CASIRDSAPNYGYTF
>TRBV7-2
CASSFRFDFAGGYEQYF
>TRBV3-1
CASSQWGRAGGFDYGYTF
>TRBV5-1
CASSLGLAGVGETQYF
>TRBV11-2
CASSLDAGNEQFF
>TRBV20-1
CSARDQKRELSTGELFF